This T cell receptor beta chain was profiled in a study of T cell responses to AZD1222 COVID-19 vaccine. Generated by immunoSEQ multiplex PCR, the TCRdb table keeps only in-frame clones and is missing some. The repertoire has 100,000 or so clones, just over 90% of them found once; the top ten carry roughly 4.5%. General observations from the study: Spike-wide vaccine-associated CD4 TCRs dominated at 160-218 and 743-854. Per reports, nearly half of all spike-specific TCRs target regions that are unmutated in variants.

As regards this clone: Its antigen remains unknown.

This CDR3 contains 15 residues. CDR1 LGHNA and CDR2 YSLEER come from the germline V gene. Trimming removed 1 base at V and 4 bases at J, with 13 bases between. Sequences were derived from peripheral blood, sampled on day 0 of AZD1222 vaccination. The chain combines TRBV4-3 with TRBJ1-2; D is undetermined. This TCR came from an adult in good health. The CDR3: CASSQALGGGYGYTF. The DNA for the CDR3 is TGCGCCAGCAGCCAAGCCCTGGGCGGCGGCTATGGCTACACCTTC.